This entry concerns a single T cell receptor (beta chain). Its antigen is not known. The time point denotes: week 47, end of study. Each dose delivered 300 ug of mutant IDH1 20-mer peptide subcutaneously with imiquimod. This specimen comes from a study of a mutant IDH1 vaccine in newly diagnosed glioma. The protocol was immunoSEQ multiplex PCR, while the TCRdb copy is restricted to in-frame clones and leaves out a portion. There are tens of thousands of clones in the sample; 89% occur only once, and about 2.2% lies in the top ten. The sequence came from a man aged 40-50 years with glioma. The starting material was PBMCs, obtained from a glioma patient whose treatment included an IDH1 peptide vaccine.

The CDR3 spells CASSYATDWNTGELFF. The DNA of the CDR3 is TGTGCCAGCAGTTACGCGACAGACTGGAACACCGGGGAGCTGTTTTTT. The V gene is TRBV6-6, the J gene TRBJ2-2, with D possibly being TRBD1 (5 bases). The V gene's germline CDR1 is MNHNY and CDR2 SVGAGI (reference sequence). The length of the CDR3 is 16 residues. V was pared by 2 bases and J by 1 base, with 11 bases between.